The 6 T cell receptor beta chains below were found in one sample sequenced in a study of CD8+ T cells in alopecia areata. Reverse transcription of extracted RNA yielded cDNA, which provided the sequencing template. Sequencing was performed with immunoSEQ multiplex PCR; in TCRdb, only in-frame clones are kept and a portion is missing. The data show roughly 150,000 clones, around 55% seen once. Sequenced material: CD8+ T cells sorted from blood, taken at week 0. The source of these receptors is a human donor with alopecia areata.

A remark on this clone: This is likely a read error, given that the CDR3 carries no conserved phenylalanine or tryptophan at its end. The genes are TRBV6-5 and TRBJ1-2, with D unresolved. Trimming cost V 2 bases and J 4 bases, with 11 bases left between them. Per the germline V gene, CDR1 is MNHEY and CDR2 is SVGAGI. This CDR3 is built from 14 residues. The CDR3 nucleotides read TGTGCCAGCAGTTACGGGGAAGGGCCCTATGGCTACACCTCC. This sequence encodes CASSYGEGPYGYTS.

The chain recombines TRBV4-3 with TRBJ2-3; possible D gene TRBD1, 6 bases. Trimming shortened V by 1 base and J by 1 base, and 9 bases separated the two germline ends. The length of the CDR3 is 15 residues. Germline CDR1 reads LGHNA; CDR2 reads YSLEER. CDR3 in amino acids: CASSQANRGTDTQYF. DNA of the CDR3: TGCGCCAGCAGCCAAGCCAACAGGGGCACAGATACGCAGTATTTT.

The chain joins TRBV19 to TRBJ2-6, with unresolved D. Germline loops: CDR1 LNHDA, CDR2 SQIVND (reference sequence). V lost 4 bases and J lost 0, with 4 bases in between. CDR3 length equals 14 residues. In nucleotides, the CDR3 is TGTGCCAGTAGTAGGGACTCTGGGGCCAACGTCCTGACTTTC. This translates into CASSRDSGANVLTF.

This clone was picked up a small number of times. This chain connects TRBV9 to TRBJ1-1, with D perhaps matching TRBD1 (5 bases). The V gene's germline CDR1 is SGDLS and CDR2 YYNGEE. Trimming removed 4 bases at V and 5 bases at J, with 18 bases between. The CDR3 consists of 15 residues. This CDR3 reads CASSPRGAGLTEAFF. DNA for the CDR3: TGTGCCAGCAGCCCCCGAGGGGCAGGGTTGACTGAAGCTTTCTTT.

The chain carries TRBV6-6 and TRBJ2-1; 8 bases match TRBD1. This CDR3 spans 13 amino acids. CDR1 MNHNY and CDR2 SVGAGI come from the germline V gene (reference sequence). The V and J ends lost 8 bases and 8 bases, in that order; junction bases with no gene match: 8. CDR3 nucleotides: TGTGCCAGCGCCGGACAGGGATCAGATGAGCAGTTCTTC. Its protein product is CASAGQGSDEQFF.

The V and J genes are TRBV5-6 and TRBJ2-7, with unresolved D. Germline V gives CDR1 SGHDT, CDR2 YYEEEE. V lost 0 bases and J 7 bases, leaving 5 bases between the germline ends. The CDR3 is 11 amino acids. The CDR3 spells CASSLAQEQYF. In DNA form, the CDR3 reads TGTGCCAGCAGCTTGGCGCAGGAGCAGTACTTC. The full variable domain, completed using reference TRBV5-6 and TRBJ2-7, is DAGVTQSPTHLIKTRGQQVTLRCSPKSGHDTVSWYQQALGQGPQFIFQYYEEEERQRGNFPDRFSGHQFPNYSSELNVNALLLGDSALYLCASSLAQEQYFGPGTRLTVT.